This record looks at one T cell receptor beta chain sequence and its context. These data originate in a study of cytomegalovirus exposure and HLA in healthy donors. The overall study: A later analysis reported the 120 or so validation repertoires used the same platform as the roughly 700 first-cohort repertoires.

TCRdb keeps only in-frame clones here, not all; method: immunoSEQ multiplex PCR. The table has about 200,000 clones, about 82% seen once. The material sequenced was PBMCs. The receptor was derived from a woman aged 18-35 years in good health and CMV-seronegative.

CDR3 coding DNA: TGTGCCAGCAGTGTTTGGGACAGGGATGACTATGGCTACACCTTC. Encoded protein: CASSVWDRDDYGYTF. The chain employs TRBV6-1 and TRBJ1-2; TRBD1 matches at 9 bases. Unmatched junction bases numbered 6, after V lost 4 bases and J lost 3 bases. CDR3 length: 15 residues. Germline assignment: CDR1 MNHNS and CDR2 SASEGT.